These 11 T cell receptor beta chains were sequenced from one sample in a study of cytomegalovirus exposure and HLA in healthy donors. 13 Jbeta primers and 60 Vbeta primers were used for the PCR. The protocol was immunoSEQ multiplex PCR, while the TCRdb copy is restricted to in-frame clones and leaves out a portion. The profile shows approximately 190,000 clones, about four fifths of them singletons. The sample taken for sequencing was PBMCs. These receptors all stem from a woman aged 30 to 39 in good health and CMV-seropositive.

The V and J genes are TRBV12-5 and TRBJ2-2; D is ambiguous. CDR1 and CDR2 (germline): LGHNT, FRNRAP. This CDR3 contains 18 residues. Trimming took 1 base from V and 0 from J, leaving 15 bases between them. The CDR3 here is CASGLAPVERTNTGELFF. The DNA of the CDR3 is TGTGCTAGTGGTTTGGCCCCGGTGGAGCGAACGAACACCGGGGAGCTGTTTTTT.

The chain employs TRBV5-1 and TRBJ2-6; 10 nucleotides line up with TRBD1. V lost 2 bases, J lost 0 bases, and 2 bases stayed unmatched. Germline V gene sequence: CDR1 SGHRS, CDR2 YFSETQ. The CDR3 has 17 residues. CDR3 region: CASSFRTGGSGANVLTF. The DNA of the CDR3 is TGCGCCAGCAGCTTCAGGACAGGGGGCTCTGGGGCCAACGTCCTGACTTTC.

The chain joins TRBV27 to TRBJ1-2; a weak D match, TRBD1 (6 bases). This CDR3 is built from 13 residues. V shed 7 bases and J shed 13 bases, with 22 bases lying between them. Germline V gives CDR1 MNHEY, CDR2 SMNVEV (reference sequence). The CDR3 loop is CASNPRGRTTLTF. For the CDR3, the DNA is TGTGCCAGCAACCCCAGGGGACGCACTACCCTCACCTTC.

The rearrangement links TRBV7-9 to TRBJ2-7; D ambiguous. Germline-derived CDR1 and CDR2 are SEHNR and FQNEAQ (reference sequence). The ends were cut back, 5 bases at V and 5 bases at J, with 10 bases in the middle. The length of the CDR3 is 12 residues. In DNA, the CDR3 is TGTGCCAGCAGCCAAAGTCCTAACGAGCAGTACTTC. It specifies CASSQSPNEQYF.

The V call is TRBV5-8, the J call TRBJ1-5, with 9 bases fitting TRBD1. This CDR3 contains 16 residues. With 3 bases clipped from V and 7 bases from J, the junction kept 11 bases outside the gene matches. Germline values: CDR1 SGHTS, CDR2 YDEGEE. Written as DNA, the CDR3 is TGTGCCAGCAGCTGGGGGGACAGGGCAATGGGCCAGCCCCAGCATTTT. Residues: CASSWGDRAMGQPQHF.

The CDR3 loop is CASSAGSSGANVLTF. The DNA of the CDR3 is TGTGCCAGCAGTGCCGGGTCCTCTGGGGCCAACGTCCTGACTTTC. The J gene is TRBJ2-6, the V gene TRBV6-1; D gene uncertain. Trimming took off 4 bases at V and 0 bases at J, with 7 bases between the two ends. Germline loops: CDR1 MNHNS, CDR2 SASEGT. CDR3 size: 15 residues.

The chain recombines TRBV5-1 with TRBJ2-7, with 8 bases lining up with TRBD1. The V and J ends lost 0 bases and 2 bases, in that order; junction bases with no gene match: 10. The germline CDR1 and CDR2 sequences are SGHRS and YFSETQ. The CDR3 loop spans 17 amino acids. The DNA for the CDR3 is TGCGCCAGCAGCTTGGAGGGACAGGACGGGGGCCCCTACGAGCAGTACTTC. It specifies CASSLEGQDGGPYEQYF.

This clone was counted a single time. The chain combines TRBV4-2 with TRBJ2-1, with 8 bases fitting TRBD1. The V gene end was trimmed by 2 bases and the J gene end by 7 bases; junction bases not matched to a gene: 13. Germline-derived CDR1 and CDR2 are LGHNA and YNFKEQ. This CDR3 is built from 17 residues. The CDR3 DNA reads as TGTGCCAGCAGCCAACTCAACAGGGGGGCGGTAATGAATGAGCAGTTCTTC. This encodes CASSQLNRGAVMNEQFF.

The V and J genes are TRBV5-1 and TRBJ2-3; 8 positions match TRBD2. Germline CDR1 and CDR2: SGHRS and YFSETQ. Losses at the gene ends were 2 bases for V and 5 bases for J; bases not matched to a gene: 4. This CDR3 is built from 14 residues. CDR3 in amino acids: CASSLSGSKDTQYF. The DNA of the CDR3 is TGCGCCAGCAGCTTAAGCGGGAGTAAAGATACGCAGTATTTT.

The V gene is TRBV27, the J gene TRBJ2-1, with D perhaps TRBD2 (6 bases). Germline V gene lookup returns CDR1 MNHEY and CDR2 SMNVEV (reference sequence). V was clipped by 11 bases and J by 0 bases, with 20 bases between them. The CDR3 runs to 16 residues. The CDR3 nucleotides are TGTGCCGGCGCCCCGCCAGCGGGCCACTCCTACAATGAGCAGTTCTTC. It encodes CAGAPPAGHSYNEQFF.

The CDR3 here is CASSQEVGGADTEAFF. The CDR3 DNA follows: TGTGCCAGCAGCCAAGAAGTGGGGGGAGCGGACACTGAAGCTTTCTTT. This chain uses TRBV4-2 with TRBJ1-1; weak D call: TRBD1 (5 bases). Trimming cost V 0 bases and J 3 bases, with 14 bases left between them. This CDR3 has 16 amino acids. CDR1 is LGHNA and CDR2 is YNFKEQ in the germline V gene.